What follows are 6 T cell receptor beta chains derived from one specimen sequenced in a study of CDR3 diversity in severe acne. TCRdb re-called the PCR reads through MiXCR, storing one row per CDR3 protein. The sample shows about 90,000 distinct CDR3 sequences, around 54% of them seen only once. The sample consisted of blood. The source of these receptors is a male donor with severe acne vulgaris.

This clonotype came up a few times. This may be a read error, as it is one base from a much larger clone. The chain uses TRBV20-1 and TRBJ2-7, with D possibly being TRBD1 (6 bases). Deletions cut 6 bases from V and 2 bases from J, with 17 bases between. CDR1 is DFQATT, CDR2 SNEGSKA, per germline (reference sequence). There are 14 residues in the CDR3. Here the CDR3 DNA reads TGCAGTGCCCAACAGGGCCTACCCACCTACGAGCAGTACTTC. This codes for CSAQQGLPTYEQYF.

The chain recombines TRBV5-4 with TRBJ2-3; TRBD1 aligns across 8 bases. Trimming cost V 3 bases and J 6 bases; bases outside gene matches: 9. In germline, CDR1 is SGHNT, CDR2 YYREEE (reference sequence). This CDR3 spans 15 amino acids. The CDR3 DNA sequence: TGTGCCAGCAGCTCCCGACAGGGGATTGGGGATACGCAGTATTTT. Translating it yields CASSSRQGIGDTQYF.

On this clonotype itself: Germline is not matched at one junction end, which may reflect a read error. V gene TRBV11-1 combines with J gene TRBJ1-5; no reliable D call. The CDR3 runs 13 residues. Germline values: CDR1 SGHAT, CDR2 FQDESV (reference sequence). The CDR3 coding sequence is TGTGCCAGCGGCTTAGACAATGGCCAGCCCCAGCATTTT. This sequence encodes CASGLDNGQPQHF.

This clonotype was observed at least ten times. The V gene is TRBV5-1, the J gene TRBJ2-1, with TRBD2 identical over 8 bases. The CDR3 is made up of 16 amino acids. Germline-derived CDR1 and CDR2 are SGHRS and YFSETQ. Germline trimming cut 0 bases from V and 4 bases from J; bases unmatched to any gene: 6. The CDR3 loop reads CASSLATAGAYNEQFF. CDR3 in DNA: TGCGCCAGCAGCTTGGCCACAGCGGGAGCTTACAATGAGCAGTTCTTC.

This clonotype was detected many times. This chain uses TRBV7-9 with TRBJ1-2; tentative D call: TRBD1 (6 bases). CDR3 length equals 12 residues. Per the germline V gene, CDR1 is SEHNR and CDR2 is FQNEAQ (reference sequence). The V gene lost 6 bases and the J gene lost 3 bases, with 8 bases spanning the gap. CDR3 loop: CASSRGDYGYTF. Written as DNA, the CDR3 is TGTGCCAGCAGTAGGGGGGACTATGGCTACACCTTC.

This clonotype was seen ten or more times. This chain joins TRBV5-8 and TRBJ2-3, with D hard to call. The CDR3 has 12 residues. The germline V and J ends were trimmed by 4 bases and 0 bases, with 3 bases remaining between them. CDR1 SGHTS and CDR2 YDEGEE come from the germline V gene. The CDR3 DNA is TGTGCCAGCAGCGGCAGCACAGATACGCAGTATTTT. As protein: CASSGSTDTQYF.